One and the same sample provided the 22 T cell receptor beta chains below, sequenced in a study of shared clonotypes between healthy human individuals. Profiled with immunoSEQ multiplex PCR; TCRdb holds only in-frame clones, not every one. The sample shows millions of clones, about 93% of them seen only once. CD45RO negativity and positive selection for CCR7 defined naive CD8 cells, a population that excluded terminally differentiated effector memory CD45RA+ cells. The sample consisted of naive CD8+ T cells from PBMCs. The receptors were gathered from a man between 18 and 35 years old in good health. Some clones in this sample may be carry-over from other donors' samples.

Remarks on this clone: The same CDR3 can be traced to other DNA sequences in this sample. This rearrangement joins TRBV19 to TRBJ2-5; 7 bases are a match to TRBD1. This CDR3 has 13 amino acids. Trimming removed 0 bases from V and 5 bases from J; junction bases left unmatched: 0. Germline V gene data show CDR1 as LNHDA and CDR2 as SQIVND (reference sequence). The CDR3 region is CASSIDRGETQYF. As DNA, the CDR3 is TGTGCCAGTAGTATAGACAGGGGGGAGACCCAGTACTTC.

J is TRBJ2-4 and V is TRBV11-2; 9 bases match TRBD2. Germline V gene lookup returns CDR1 SGHAT and CDR2 FQNNGV. With 5 bases clipped from V and 4 bases from J, the junction kept 6 bases outside the gene matches. The CDR3 is 15 residues long. The CDR3 DNA sequence: TGTGCCAGCAGCGACCGGGCGGGGGGGAAAAACATTCAGTACTTC. This gives the protein CASSDRAGGKNIQYF.

The V gene is TRBV27, the J gene TRBJ2-7; D is perhaps TRBD1 (6 bases). Germline assignment: CDR1 MNHEY and CDR2 SMNVEV (reference sequence). This CDR3 contains 15 residues. V lost 2 bases to trimming and J lost 3 bases, with 14 bases between them. Here the CDR3 reads CASSLKGDGFYEQYF. As DNA, the CDR3 is TGTGCCAGCAGTTTAAAGGGGGATGGATTCTACGAGCAGTACTTC.

The rearrangement links TRBV27 to TRBJ2-1, with D possibly being TRBD2 (5 bases). Trimming took 0 bases from V and 8 from J, leaving 11 bases between them. The CDR3 has 14 residues. The germline CDR1 and CDR2 sequences are MNHEY and SMNVEV (reference sequence). The CDR3: CASSLSVGMDEQFF. The CDR3 nucleotides read TGTGCCAGCAGTTTATCCGTCGGGATGGATGAGCAGTTCTTC.

The rearrangement links TRBV18 to TRBJ2-7, with 11 bases matching TRBD2. Per the germline V gene, CDR1 is KGHSH and CDR2 is LQKENI. Trimming cost V 1 base and J 3 bases; bases outside gene matches: 20. The CDR3 totals 21 residues. This chain's CDR3 is CASSPRTATGLAGRRNYEQYF. CDR3 DNA sequence: TGTGCCAGCTCACCACGTACAGCTACCGGACTAGCGGGCCGCCGGAACTACGAGCAGTACTTC.

The chain joins TRBV27 to TRBJ2-7; 7 nucleotides agree with TRBD2. Germline values: CDR1 MNHEY, CDR2 SMNVEV (reference sequence). The CDR3 is 14 amino acids. Trimming removed 6 bases from V and 6 bases from J; junction bases left unmatched: 11. For the CDR3, the DNA is TGTGCCAGCAGCCTTTTGGGGAGGGCGGTCGAGCAGTACTTC. This gives the protein CASSLLGRAVEQYF.

The CDR3 sequence is CAIMTIRRMVSNTEAFF. In DNA, the CDR3 is TGTGCCATCATGACCATAAGGCGGATGGTCTCGAACACTGAAGCTTTCTTT. This chain connects TRBV28 to TRBJ1-1; D is unclear. Between the trimmed V and J ends, which lost 10 bases and 1 base, there was a span of 25 bases. This CDR3 has 17 residues. Germline V gene sequence: CDR1 MDHEN, CDR2 SYDVKM. The entire variable domain, with the rest obtained from reference TRBV28 and TRBJ1-1, is as follows: DVKVTQSSRYLVKRTGEKVFLECVQDMDHENMFWYRQDPGLGLRLIYFSYDVKMKEKGDIPEGYSVSREKKERFSLILESASTNQTSMYLCAIMTIRRMVSNTEAFFGQGTRLTVV.

The rearrangement joins TRBV5-1 to TRBJ2-1; 10 nucleotides match TRBD1. CDR1 and CDR2 from the germline V gene are SGHRS and YFSETQ. The CDR3 consists of 15 residues. J gave up 2 bases and V 4 bases, and 3 bases lay outside the gene matches. The CDR3 loop reads CASSPGTGAYNEQFF. DNA for the CDR3: TGCGCCAGCAGCCCCGGGACAGGGGCCTACAATGAGCAGTTCTTC.

This clone showed up just once. This sequence joins TRBV5-1 and TRBJ2-7; the match to TRBD2 covers 9 bases. V shed 0 bases, J shed 4 bases, and the junction held 11 bases outside the gene matches. The length of the CDR3 is 17 residues. The germline gives CDR1 SGHRS, CDR2 YFSETQ. This CDR3 reads CASSLVPGVAGVYEQYF. The CDR3 nucleotides are TGCGCCAGCAGCTTGGTTCCCGGGGTAGCGGGAGTTTACGAGCAGTACTTC.

The CDR3 coding sequence is TGTGCCTGGAGTGTACTAAGCGGACCCTACGAGCAGTACTTC. This encodes CAWSVLSGPYEQYF. The rearrangement uses TRBV30 and TRBJ2-7; tentative D call: TRBD2 (5 bases). The CDR3 totals 14 residues. V was pared by 0 bases and J by 2 bases, with 11 bases between. In germline, CDR1 is GTSNPN, CDR2 SVGIG (reference sequence).

J is TRBJ2-7 and V is TRBV10-2; a possible D gene is TRBD2 (6 bases). Germline CDR1 and CDR2: WSHSY and SAAADI. The CDR3 covers 13 residues. Trimming pared 7 bases from V and 7 bases from J, leaving 17 bases between. The CDR3 DNA reads as TGCGCCAGCATCGGAGGGGACGGATTAGAGCAGTACTTC. Its protein product is CASIGGDGLEQYF.

The genes are TRBV9 and TRBJ2-5; the match to TRBD2 covers 7 bases. Per the germline V gene, CDR1 is SGDLS and CDR2 is YYNGEE. V dropped 0 bases and J dropped 3; count of bases not matched to a gene: 5. This CDR3 is 15 amino acids long. CDR3 bases: TGTGCCAGCAGCGTAGATCGCGCGGGAGAAGAGACCCAGTACTTC. Its translation: CASSVDRAGEETQYF. Combining the CDR3 with reference TRBV9 and TRBJ2-5 gives the whole variable domain DSGVTQTPKHLITATGQRVTLRCSPRSGDLSVYWYQQSLDQGLQFLIQYYNGEERAKGNILERFSAQQFPDLHSELNLSSLELGDSALYFCASSVDRAGEETQYFGPGTRLLVL.

The chain couples TRBV29-1 to TRBJ2-7; maybe TRBD1 (6 bases). The CDR3 consists of 14 residues. With 6 bases removed from V and 0 bases from J, the gap between germline ends came to 15 bases. The V gene's germline CDR1 is SQVTM and CDR2 ANQGSEA. The DNA of the CDR3 is TGCAGCGTAGCCGGGACACTGGGCTCCTACGAGCAGTACTTC. The encoded protein is CSVAGTLGSYEQYF.

The genes are TRBV30 and TRBJ1-1; D not resolved. Germline-derived CDR1 and CDR2 are GTSNPN and SVGIG (reference sequence). CDR3 length: 13 residues. Trimming took 3 bases from V and 11 from J, leaving 19 bases between them. The CDR3 region has the DNA TGTGCCTGGAGGTACCGGCACGCCGTAGACGCTTTCTTT. Encoded protein: CAWRYRHAVDAFF.

The chain is built from TRBV11-3 and TRBJ1-2; the D is unclear. The length of the CDR3 is 19 residues. V dropped 1 base and J dropped 0 bases, with 21 bases sitting between them. CDR1 SGHNT and CDR2 YENEEA come from the germline V gene. The DNA for the CDR3 is TGTGCCAGCAGCTTAGGGGATCAAGGCAGGCCCTCCCCTAACTATGGCTACACCTTC. The encoded protein is CASSLGDQGRPSPNYGYTF.

This chain uses TRBV19 with TRBJ2-2, with D tentatively TRBD2 (5 bases). The V gene's germline CDR1 is LNHDA and CDR2 SQIVND (reference sequence). The CDR3 loop spans 16 amino acids. Trimming cost V 5 bases and J 3 bases, with 16 bases left between them. As DNA, the CDR3 is TGTGCCAGTAGTCCCTCGCCGGGGTGGGACACCGGGGAGCTGTTTTTT. Amino acids: CASSPSPGWDTGELFF.

This rearrangement joins TRBV2 to TRBJ1-1; D remains ambiguous. Per the germline V gene, CDR1 is SNHLY and CDR2 is FYNNEI. There are 16 residues in the CDR3. Trimming stripped 2 bases from V and 0 bases from J, with 13 bases between. CDR3 residues: CASSERFTKMNTEAFF. CDR3 nucleotides: TGTGCCAGCAGTGAAAGGTTCACTAAAATGAACACTGAAGCTTTCTTT.

V gene TRBV4-2 combines with J gene TRBJ2-1; 9 bases match TRBD2. The CDR3 is made up of 15 amino acids. The V gene end was trimmed by 3 bases and the J gene end by 6 bases; junction bases not matched to a gene: 6. Per the germline V gene, CDR1 is LGHNA and CDR2 is YNFKEQ. The CDR3 loop is CASSHPGLAGNEQFF. In DNA form, the CDR3 reads TGTGCCAGCAGCCACCCGGGACTAGCAGGCAATGAGCAGTTCTTC.

V is TRBV5-1 and J is TRBJ2-7; 11 bases map to TRBD1. Germline V lookup: CDR1 SGHRS, CDR2 YFSETQ. The CDR3 length is 19 residues. Trimming at V came to 1 base and at J to 3 bases, leaving 15 bases not matched to a gene. The CDR3 DNA follows: TGCGCCAGCAGCTTGATACTTTCGGTTGGGACAGGGGGAATCTACGAGCAGTACTTC. It codes for CASSLILSVGTGGIYEQYF.

The rearrangement joins TRBV5-5 to TRBJ2-1, with 10 bases that match TRBD2. Losses at the gene ends were 5 bases for V and 4 bases for J; bases not matched to a gene: 6. This CDR3 spans 15 amino acids. Germline V gene sequence: CDR1 SGHKS, CDR2 YYEKEE (reference sequence). DNA for the CDR3: TGTGCCAGCAGGTTAGCACTAGCGGGGTACAATGAGCAGTTCTTC. Its translation: CASRLALAGYNEQFF.

This sequence joins TRBV11-2 and TRBJ1-1, with 8 bases aligning to TRBD1. V gave up 2 bases and J gave up 0 bases; unmatched junction bases: 5. The germline gives CDR1 SGHAT, CDR2 FQNNGV. This CDR3 is built from 16 residues. The DNA for the CDR3 is TGTGCCAGCAGCTTATATGACAGGGGAATGAACACTGAAGCTTTCTTT. Translating gives CASSLYDRGMNTEAFF.

Worth noting for this clone: This sample also contains other DNA sequences that code for the same CDR3. The chain joins TRBV27 to TRBJ2-7; D perhaps matches TRBD1 (6 bases). Trimming shortened V by 5 bases and J by 0 bases, and 14 bases separated the two germline ends. This CDR3 region has 15 residues. Germline V gene sequence: CDR1 MNHEY, CDR2 SMNVEV (reference sequence). This chain's CDR3 is CASSPRTASSYEQYF. CDR3 DNA: TGTGCCAGCAGTCCGAGGACAGCGAGCTCCTACGAGCAGTACTTC.